The T cell receptor (beta chain) described here comes from a study of breast tumors, draining lymph nodes, adjacent tissues. General observations from the study: Luminal-like breast cancer showed significantly higher tumor–nontumor repertoire similarity than basal-like. Tumors had less TCR diversity than lymph nodes, more than nontumor tissue.

The table lists this clonotype with a few counts. Its antigen is unknown. Samples came from axillary lymph nodes draining the breast cancer. Germline CDR1 is KGHSH and CDR2 is LQKENI. The V segment lost 6 bases and the J segment 6 bases; nucleotides outside the gene matches: 14. This CDR3 spans 17 amino acids. TCRdb ran MiXCR on the multiplex PCR reads and lists one entry per CDR3 protein. Of 180,000 or so distinct CDR3 sequences in the sample, roughly 29% were seen once. This rearrangement joins TRBV18 to TRBJ1-4; 9 bases map to TRBD1. Material for sequencing was axillary lymph node tissue. The sequence was collected from a female donor with breast cancer. Some clones in this sample may be carry-over from other donors' samples. The DNA of the CDR3 is TGTGCCAGCTCCCGGACAGGGGAGTGGGCAATATATGAAAAACTGTTTTTT. Translation: CASSRTGEWAIYEKLFF.